One sample yielded the 10 T cell receptor beta chains listed below, sequenced in a study of shared clonotypes between healthy human individuals. Only in-frame clones appear in the TCRdb table, and some are missing; sequencing was by immunoSEQ multiplex PCR. This table holds approximately 2.4 million clones, around 95% found once. Material for sequencing was naive CD4+ T cells sorted from blood. Subset defined: CD45RA+ positively selected. These receptors came from a man aged 18 to 30 in good health.

J is TRBJ2-3 and V is TRBV18; 8 bases line up with TRBD1. The V gene's germline CDR1 is KGHSH and CDR2 LQKENI. This CDR3 region has 14 residues. Trimming took 1 base from V and 4 from J; bases not matched to a gene: 1. DNA for the CDR3: TGTGCCAGCTCACCACTACAGGGGGCAGATACGCAGTATTTT. Its translation: CASSPLQGADTQYF. Full variable domain (outside the CDR3, taken from reference TRBV18 and TRBJ2-3): NAGVMQNPRHLVRRRGQEARLRCSPMKGHSHVYWYRQLPEEGLKFMVYLQKENIIDESGMPKERFSAEFPKEGPSILRIQQVVRGDSAAYFCASSPLQGADTQYFGPGTRLTVL.

The V gene is TRBV9, the J gene TRBJ1-6, with 10 positions matching TRBD1. The CDR3 is made up of 17 amino acids. The germline V gene has CDR1 SGDLS and CDR2 YYNGEE. Losses at the gene ends were 6 bases for V and 9 bases for J; bases not matched to a gene: 15. The CDR3 DNA follows: TGTGCCAGCACCCGTAGTTCAGGACAGGGGGAGATTTCACCCCTCCACTTT. This sequence encodes CASTRSSGQGEISPLHF.

The chain joins TRBV6-6 to TRBJ1-1; TRBD1 matches at 9 bases. The CDR3 spans 14 residues. The germline CDR1 and CDR2 sequences are MNHNY and SVGAGI (reference sequence). Trimming at V came to 4 bases and at J to 3 bases, leaving 3 bases not matched to a gene. The CDR3 is CASSSGQGHTEAFF. CDR3 DNA sequence: TGTGCCAGCAGTTCGGGACAGGGACACACTGAAGCTTTCTTT.

This chain uses TRBV18 with TRBJ1-1; the match to TRBD1 covers 12 bases. From germline, CDR1 is KGHSH and CDR2 LQKENI. The CDR3 loop spans 17 amino acids. The trim removed 6 bases at V and 2 bases at J, leaving 10 bases unmatched. The DNA for the CDR3 is TGTGCCAGCTCCCAGGATATGGGGACAGGGGGCAACACTGAAGCTTTCTTT. It is translated as CASSQDMGTGGNTEAFF.

The rearrangement uses TRBV9 and TRBJ1-5; D is ambiguous. The germline V gene has CDR1 SGDLS and CDR2 YYNGEE. This CDR3 has 15 amino acids. Trimming took 0 bases from V and 7 from J, leaving 14 bases between them. This CDR3 is CASSVDGSRGQPQHF. The CDR3 nucleotides read TGTGCCAGCAGCGTAGATGGTTCTCGAGGGCAGCCCCAGCATTTT.

This clone appeared once. The V gene is TRBV5-1, the J gene TRBJ2-1; TRBD2 matches 8 bases. Trimming at V came to 4 bases and at J to 7 bases, leaving 10 bases not matched to a gene. The germline CDR1 and CDR2 sequences are SGHRS and YFSETQ. The CDR3 sequence is 15 residues long. CDR3 DNA: TGCGCCAGCAGCCTCCCTTTCGGGGGGGGTAATGAGCAGTTCTTC. This gives the protein CASSLPFGGGNEQFF.

On this clone itself: Other DNA sequences within the sample encode an identical CDR3. The chain has TRBV28 and TRBJ1-2; D perhaps matches TRBD1 (6 bases). Germline CDR1 is MDHEN and CDR2 is SYDVKM. This CDR3 is 13 amino acids long. Trimming removed 4 bases at V and 7 bases at J, with 13 bases between. The DNA for the CDR3 is TGTGCCAGCAGTTCCCCCGGGGGGCTTGGCTACACCTTC. Translated: CASSSPGGLGYTF.

As concerns this clone: This specimen includes other DNA sequences encoding the same CDR3. The chain uses TRBV28 and TRBJ1-2; 7 nucleotides line up with TRBD1. Germline V gives CDR1 MDHEN, CDR2 SYDVKM. This CDR3 spans 14 amino acids. V gave up 3 bases and J gave up 1 base; unmatched junction bases: 2. CDR3 sequence reads: CASSLRQGNYGYTF. The CDR3 DNA is TGTGCCAGCAGTTTGCGACAGGGTAACTATGGCTACACCTTC.

The chain is built from TRBV11-1 and TRBJ1-1; possibly TRBD1 for D (6 bases). Germline CDR1 and CDR2: SGHAT and FQDESV (reference sequence). Trimming pared 6 bases from V and 4 bases from J, leaving 12 bases between. The CDR3 length is 13 residues. CDR3 protein: CASRIQGSTEAFF. CDR3 in DNA: TGTGCCAGCAGAATACAGGGTTCCACTGAAGCTTTCTTT.

This sequence joins TRBV27 and TRBJ1-1, with 9 positions matching TRBD1. CDR3 length: 14 residues. The J segment lost 1 base and the V segment lost 6 bases, leaving 3 bases of the junction unmatched. Germline V gives CDR1 MNHEY, CDR2 SMNVEV (reference sequence). The CDR3 here is CASRIQGANTEAFF. The DNA of the CDR3 is TGTGCCAGCAGGATACAGGGGGCGAACACTGAAGCTTTCTTT.